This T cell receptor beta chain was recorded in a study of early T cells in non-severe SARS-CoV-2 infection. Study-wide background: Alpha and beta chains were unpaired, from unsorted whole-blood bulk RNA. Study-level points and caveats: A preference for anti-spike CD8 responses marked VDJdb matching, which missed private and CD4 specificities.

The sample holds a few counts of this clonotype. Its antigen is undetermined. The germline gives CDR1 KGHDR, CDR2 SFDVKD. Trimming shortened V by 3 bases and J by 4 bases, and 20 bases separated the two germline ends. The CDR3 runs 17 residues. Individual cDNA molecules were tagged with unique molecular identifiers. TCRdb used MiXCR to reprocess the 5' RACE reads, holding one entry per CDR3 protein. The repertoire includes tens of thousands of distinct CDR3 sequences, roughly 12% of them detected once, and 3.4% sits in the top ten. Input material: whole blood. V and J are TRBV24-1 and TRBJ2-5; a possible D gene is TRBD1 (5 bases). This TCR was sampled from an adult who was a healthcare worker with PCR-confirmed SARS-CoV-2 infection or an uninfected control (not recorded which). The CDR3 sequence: CATSDPSPNKGLETQYF. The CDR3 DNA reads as TGTGCCACCAGTGATCCATCTCCCAATAAGGGGTTAGAGACCCAGTACTTC.